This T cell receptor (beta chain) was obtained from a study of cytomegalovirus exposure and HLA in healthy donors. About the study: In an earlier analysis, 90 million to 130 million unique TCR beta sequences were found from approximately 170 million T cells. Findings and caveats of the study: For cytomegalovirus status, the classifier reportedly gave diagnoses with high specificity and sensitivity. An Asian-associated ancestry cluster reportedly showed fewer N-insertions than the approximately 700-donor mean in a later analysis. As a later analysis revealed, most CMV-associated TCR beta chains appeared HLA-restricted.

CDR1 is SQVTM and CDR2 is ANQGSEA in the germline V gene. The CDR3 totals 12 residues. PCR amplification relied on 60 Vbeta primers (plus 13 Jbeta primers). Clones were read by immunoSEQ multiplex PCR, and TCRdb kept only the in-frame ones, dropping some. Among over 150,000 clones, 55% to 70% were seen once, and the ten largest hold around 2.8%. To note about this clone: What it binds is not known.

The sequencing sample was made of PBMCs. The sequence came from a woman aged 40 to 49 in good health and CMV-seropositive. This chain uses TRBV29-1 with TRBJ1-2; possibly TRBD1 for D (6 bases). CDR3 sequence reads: CSPTGSGYGYTF. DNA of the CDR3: TGCAGTCCTACAGGGTCGGGCTATGGCTACACCTTC.